The 21 T cell receptor beta chains listed next were all sequenced from one sample in a study of cytomegalovirus exposure and HLA in healthy donors (dated by TCRdb to the late 2010s). The method was the immunoSEQ multiplex PCR assay. A mixture of 60 forward primers for TCR Vbeta segments and 13 reverse primers for TCR Jbeta segments was used in the multiplex PCR. Entries here come from immuneACCESS through TCRdb and include only in-frame sequences with V and J called. Some clones fail to appear in such tables; in the studies checked, an unresolved V gene covers under half of the shortfall, and the cause of the remainder is unknown. This sample holds around 80,000 clones; about 9.4% were observed only once. The ten largest clones add up to 24% of the sample. The sequenced material came from PBMCs. These receptors all stem from a man between 60 and 70 years old in good health and CMV-seropositive.

Only a few counts were recorded for this clone. The rearrangement joins TRBV13 to TRBJ1-6; D gene uncertain. Germline V CDR1 and CDR2: PRHDT, FYEKMQ (reference sequence). Trimming removed 8 bases at V and 4 bases at J, with 6 bases between. This CDR3 is 12 amino acids long. In DNA, the CDR3 is TGTGCCAGCTGTAGATATAATTCACCCCTCCACTTT. Translating gives CASCRYNSPLHF.

This clone was detected only a few times. This chain connects TRBV19 to TRBJ2-7, with 7 bases aligning to TRBD1. The V gene end was trimmed by 10 bases and the J gene end by 3 bases; junction bases not matched to a gene: 3. There are 11 residues in the CDR3. Germline V gene data show CDR1 as LNHDA and CDR2 as SQIVND (reference sequence). The CDR3: CATGQHYEQYF. The CDR3 DNA sequence: TGTGCCACGGGACAGCACTACGAGCAGTACTTC.

This clone has more than one count but fewer than ten. The J gene is TRBJ2-1, the V gene TRBV11-2; D perhaps matches TRBD1 (5 bases). CDR1 is SGHAT, CDR2 FQNNGV, per germline. The length of the CDR3 is 11 residues. V was shortened by 5 bases and J by 13 bases, with 12 bases between the two germline ends. CDR3 nucleotide sequence: TGTGCCAGCAGCCTGGACACTCATCAGTTCTTC. Its protein is CASSLDTHQFF.

In its sample, this clone was seen a few times. J is TRBJ2-5 and V is TRBV5-6; 8 bases agree with TRBD1. The junction had 7 bases not matched to a gene; V was cut back by 4 bases and J by 5 bases. The CDR3 length is 14 residues. Per germline, CDR1 SGHDT and CDR2 YYEEEE. The CDR3 protein is CASSTRQGWETQYF. Written as DNA, the CDR3 is TGTGCCAGCAGCACGCGACAGGGGTGGGAGACCCAGTACTTC.

This clone was seen a few times. V gene TRBV7-9 combines with J gene TRBJ1-1; perhaps TRBD1 as D (5 bases). The CDR3 contains 14 residues. V dropped 5 bases and J dropped 1 base, with 11 bases sitting between them. Germline CDR1 reads SEHNR; CDR2 reads FQNEAQ (reference sequence). The CDR3 DNA sequence: TGTGCCAGCAGCACGTCAACAGGGAACACTGAAGCTTTCTTT. Protein: CASSTSTGNTEAFF.

This rearrangement joins TRBV5-1 to TRBJ2-2; the match to TRBD2 covers 14 bases. The V gene end was trimmed by 3 bases and the J gene end by 2 bases; junction bases not matched to a gene: 6. This CDR3 is 18 amino acids long. The V gene's germline CDR1 is SGHRS and CDR2 YFSETQ. The chain's CDR3 is CASSSRGTSGGNTGELFF. CDR3 sequence (DNA): TGCGCCAGCAGCTCCCGTGGGACTAGCGGGGGAAACACCGGGGAGCTGTTTTTT.

This clone has just a few counts. CDR3 sequence: CASRSPGTDTQYF. CDR3 nucleotide sequence: TGTGCCAGCAGATCCCCAGGCACAGATACGCAGTATTTT. This chain connects TRBV5-4 to TRBJ2-3; D ambiguous. Trimming pared 5 bases from V and 1 base from J, leaving 8 bases between. The CDR3 sequence is 13 residues long. Germline V gene data show CDR1 as SGHNT and CDR2 as YYREEE (reference sequence).

A few counts support this clone. The V gene is TRBV2, the J gene TRBJ2-7; 9 nucleotides align to TRBD1. V dropped 5 bases and J dropped 7; count of bases not matched to a gene: 9. The CDR3 is made up of 14 amino acids. CDR1 is SNHLY and CDR2 is FYNNEI in the germline V gene. CDR3 region: CASSPGQGPNEQYV. The CDR3, as DNA: TGTGCCAGCAGTCCGGGACAGGGACCTAATGAGCAGTACGTC.

This clone was detected a few times. This sequence joins TRBV6-5 and TRBJ2-3, with D perhaps matching TRBD2 (6 bases). V was pared by 7 bases and J by 0 bases, with 14 bases between. Germline lookup yields CDR1 MNHEY and CDR2 SVGAGI. The CDR3 extends over 15 amino acids. CDR3 sequence: CASMSHLASTDTQYF. The CDR3 nucleotides read TGTGCCAGCATGAGCCATCTAGCGAGCACAGATACGCAGTATTTT.

This chain joins TRBV19 and TRBJ2-2, with 10 bases that match TRBD2. This CDR3 contains 19 residues. The V gene's germline CDR1 is LNHDA and CDR2 SQIVND (reference sequence). Trimming removed 7 bases from V and 7 bases from J; junction bases left unmatched: 21. The DNA for the CDR3 is TGTGCCAGTACCCCTCCGGGACTAGCGCGAAACAAGGGTGGCGGGGAGCTGTTTTTT. Amino acids: CASTPPGLARNKGGGELFF.

This clone was observed a few times. V and J are TRBV2 and TRBJ1-2; D ambiguous. The CDR3 loop spans 13 amino acids. V lost 0 bases, J lost 7 bases, and 9 bases lay in between. Germline V gene lookup returns CDR1 SNHLY and CDR2 FYNNEI. CDR3 sequence reads: CASSEALGFGYTF. As DNA, the CDR3 is TGTGCCAGCAGTGAAGCGCTAGGTTTTGGCTACACCTTC.

This clone was detected only a few times. This rearrangement joins TRBV6-1 to TRBJ2-2, with TRBD2 matching 13 bases. The CDR3 runs to 16 residues. The V gene end was trimmed by 4 bases and the J gene end by 7 bases; junction bases not matched to a gene: 6. The germline gives CDR1 MNHNS, CDR2 SASEGT. The CDR3 loop reads CASSGTSGGGGGELFF. The CDR3 region has the DNA TGTGCCAGCAGTGGAACTAGCGGGGGGGGCGGCGGGGAGCTGTTTTTT.

This clone occurred a few times. The chain is built from TRBV7-2 and TRBJ2-1; perhaps TRBD1 as D (6 bases). Germline V lookup: CDR1 SGHTA, CDR2 FQGNSA. Trimming stripped 4 bases from V and 6 bases from J, with 16 bases between. CDR3 length equals 15 residues. In nucleotides, the CDR3 is TGTGCCAGCAGCTCACAGCAGGGGAGTATCAATGAGCAGTTCTTC. Translated: CASSSQQGSINEQFF.

The V call is TRBV6-1, the J call TRBJ2-7; the match to TRBD1 covers 9 bases. Unmatched junction bases numbered 3, after V lost 8 bases and J lost 4 bases. Looked up from germline, CDR1 is MNHNS and CDR2 is SASEGT. The CDR3 totals 12 residues. The CDR3 DNA reads as TGTGCCAGCGGGACAGGGTGGTACGAGCAGTACTTC. Its translation: CASGTGWYEQYF.

This clone has just a few counts. The chain joins TRBV4-2 to TRBJ1-5; D ambiguous. CDR1 and CDR2 from the germline V gene are LGHNA and YNFKEQ. V lost 1 base and J 1 base, leaving 14 bases between the germline ends. The CDR3 runs 17 residues. This chain's CDR3 is CASSQVSGEESNQPQHF. CDR3 sequence (DNA): TGTGCCAGCAGCCAAGTCTCAGGCGAAGAGAGCAATCAGCCCCAGCATTTT.

This clone was observed a handful of times. The chain recombines TRBV30 with TRBJ1-6, with unresolved D. Germline values: CDR1 GTSNPN, CDR2 SVGIG (reference sequence). V was trimmed by 4 bases and J by 7 bases, leaving 11 bases between them. The CDR3 is 13 residues long. Here the CDR3 DNA reads TGTGCCTGGATGGCGGGGAGGAATTCACCCCTCCACTTT. Protein: CAWMAGRNSPLHF.

V gene TRBV7-6 combines with J gene TRBJ2-6; D perhaps matches TRBD1 (5 bases). CDR1 and CDR2 from the germline V gene are SGHVS and FNYEAQ. The germline V and J ends were trimmed by 5 bases and 0 bases, with 11 bases remaining between them. The CDR3 spans 16 residues. The CDR3 region has the DNA TGTGCCAGCAGCACGAACAGGCGCTCTGGGGCCAACGTCCTGACTTTC. Its translation: CASSTNRRSGANVLTF.

The chain carries TRBV30 and TRBJ1-2, with D perhaps TRBD1 (6 bases). This CDR3 has 13 amino acids. Germline assignment: CDR1 GTSNPN and CDR2 SVGIG (reference sequence). The V and J ends lost 5 bases and 4 bases respectively, with 14 bases between them. The CDR3 DNA reads as TGTGCCTGGGGGCAGACAGGATCCTATGGCTACACCTTC. This gives the protein CAWGQTGSYGYTF.

The chain uses TRBV6-5 and TRBJ2-3; TRBD2 aligns across 13 bases. The CDR3 has 14 amino acids. Germline trimming cut 6 bases from V and 4 bases from J; bases unmatched to any gene: 1. Germline loops: CDR1 MNHEY, CDR2 SVGAGI. CDR3 in DNA: TGTGCCAGCAGACTAGCGGGAGGGGCAGATACGCAGTATTTT. Residues: CASRLAGGADTQYF.

For the CDR3, the DNA is TGTGCCAGCGCGCATTACAATGAGCAGTTCTTC. It yields the protein CASAHYNEQFF. The chain carries TRBV5-6 and TRBJ2-1, with unresolved D. This CDR3 has 11 amino acids. The germline V gene has CDR1 SGHDT and CDR2 YYEEEE. The V end lost 7 bases, the J end lost 4 bases, and 6 bases lay between the germline ends.

J is TRBJ2-5 and V is TRBV29-1; D gene ambiguous. CDR3 length: 11 amino acids. V was cut by 3 bases and J by 4 bases, with 6 bases left in between. Looked up from germline, CDR1 is SQVTM and CDR2 is ANQGSEA. Here the CDR3 reads CSVDLAETQYF. The CDR3, as DNA: TGCAGCGTTGATTTAGCAGAGACCCAGTACTTC.